The 25 T cell receptor beta chains below come from one sample, sequenced in a study of T-cell reconstitution after alpha-beta-depleted transplantation in children. Unique molecular identifiers were built into the TCRbeta library. TCRdb redid the calling of the PCR reads with MiXCR, one entry per CDR3 protein. The sample holds roughly 120,000 distinct CDR3 sequences, 23% seen once. Sequenced material: PBMCs, mostly from graft donor cells, taken 180 days after TCRalphabeta/CD19-depleted stem cell transplant. The source is a male patient aged 2-9 years who had a stem cell transplant for chronic granulomatous disease, so the T cells may come from the graft donor.

This clonotype was seen repeatedly, ten times or more. The genes are TRBV20-1 and TRBJ1-2; TRBD1 aligns across 8 bases. The CDR3 runs to 14 residues. Losses at the gene ends were 6 bases for V and 6 bases for J; bases not matched to a gene: 12. Germline V gene sequence: CDR1 DFQATT, CDR2 SNEGSKA (reference sequence). The CDR3 DNA follows: TGCAGTGCAGCCTCGACAGGGGAAAGTAATGGCTACACCTTC. This encodes CSAASTGESNGYTF.

This clonotype appeared a few times. The chain carries TRBV12-3 or TRBV12-4 and TRBJ2-3; 10 bases map to TRBD1. The V segment lost 6 bases and the J segment 2 bases; nucleotides outside the gene matches: 8. The CDR3 spans 16 residues. The DNA for the CDR3 is TGTGCCAGCAGCCCGGGGGACAGGGGATTCACAGATACGCAGTATTTT. Translating it yields CASSPGDRGFTDTQYF.

Many counts were recorded for this clonotype. The V and J genes are TRBV3-1 and TRBJ2-1, with D possibly matching TRBD2 (5 bases). The ends were cut back, 8 bases at V and 2 bases at J, with 16 bases in the middle. This CDR3 is 15 amino acids long. The germline gives CDR1 LGHDT, CDR2 YNNKEL (reference sequence). CDR3 sequence reads: CASSDLARAYNEQFF. CDR3 DNA: TGTGCCAGCTCAGACCTAGCCCGGGCCTACAATGAGCAGTTCTTC.

In its sample, this clonotype was seen many times. V and J are TRBV7-2 and TRBJ2-6; 9 bases line up with TRBD1. With V trimmed by 4 bases and J by 5 bases, 9 bases remained unmatched. Germline assignment: CDR1 SGHTA and CDR2 FQGNSA. The CDR3 totals 17 residues. CDR3 protein: CASSYQDRGLRANVLTF. The CDR3 nucleotides are TGTGCCAGCAGCTACCAAGACAGGGGGTTAAGGGCCAACGTCCTGACTTTC.

In its sample, this clonotype was seen many times. The chain couples TRBV5-1 to TRBJ2-7; the D gene could be TRBD1 or TRBD2 (5 bases each). Germline CDR1 and CDR2: SGHRS and YFSETQ. Trimming stripped 0 bases from V and 3 bases from J, with 13 bases between. This CDR3 is built from 15 residues. The CDR3 nucleotides are TGCGCCAGCAGCTTGGAGGGGTCGGAGGACTACGAGCAGTACTTC. It translates to CASSLEGSEDYEQYF.

V usage is TRBV29-1 and J usage is TRBJ2-7, with D possibly matching TRBD1 (6 bases). Trimming pared 8 bases from V and 3 bases from J, leaving 11 bases between. CDR1 and CDR2 from the germline V gene are SQVTM and ANQGSEA. CDR3 size: 11 residues. The DNA of the CDR3 is TGCAGCATCTTGGACAGCTACGAGCAGTACTTC. Its translation: CSILDSYEQYF.

In its sample, this clonotype was seen a few times. The chain couples TRBV24-1 to TRBJ2-1; the match to TRBD1 covers 10 bases. V lost 4 bases, J lost 9 bases, and 8 bases stayed unmatched. This CDR3 comprises 15 residues. Germline lookup yields CDR1 KGHDR and CDR2 SFDVKD. CDR3 coding DNA: TGTGCCACCAGTGACCCGGGACAGGGGAGGGTTGAGCAGTTCTTC. Translated: CATSDPGQGRVEQFF.

This clonotype was seen ten or more times. J is TRBJ2-1 and V is TRBV13; D is ambiguous. V dropped 0 bases and J dropped 7 bases, with 4 bases sitting between them. Per germline, CDR1 PRHDT and CDR2 FYEKMQ (reference sequence). The CDR3 is 12 amino acids. The CDR3 sequence: CASSLGSNEQFF. The CDR3 nucleotides read TGTGCCAGCAGCTTAGGATCGAATGAGCAGTTCTTC.

V gene TRBV20-1 combines with J gene TRBJ2-3; D may be TRBD2 (7 bases). In germline, CDR1 is DFQATT, CDR2 SNEGSKA (reference sequence). V was pared by 4 bases and J by 0 bases, with 11 bases between. The CDR3 consists of 14 residues. The CDR3 reads CSANRGASTDTQYF. CDR3 nucleotide sequence: TGCAGTGCTAACCGGGGGGCGAGCACAGATACGCAGTATTTT.

This clonotype was seen only a few times. This chain joins TRBV20-1 and TRBJ2-2, with 13 bases fitting TRBD2. This CDR3 is built from 17 residues. Germline V CDR1 and CDR2: DFQATT, SNEGSKA (reference sequence). V shed 6 bases, J shed 5 bases, and the junction held 12 bases outside the gene matches. For the CDR3, the DNA is TGCAGTGCCCCAGGACTAGCGGGAGTTAGTAAAACCGGGGAGCTGTTTTTT. It yields the protein CSAPGLAGVSKTGELFF.

The chain employs TRBV6-5 and TRBJ1-3; D is ambiguous. The CDR3 runs 16 residues. With 0 bases removed from V and 3 bases from J, the gap between germline ends came to 12 bases. Germline loops: CDR1 MNHEY, CDR2 SVGAGI. This chain's CDR3 is CASSYSGDGRGNTIYF. The CDR3 DNA reads as TGTGCCAGCAGTTACTCGGGCGACGGTCGTGGAAACACCATATATTTT.

This clonotype was counted at least ten times. J is TRBJ2-7 and V is TRBV20-1; D gene ambiguous. This CDR3 spans 12 amino acids. Between the trimmed V and J ends, which lost 4 bases and 2 bases, there was a span of 9 bases. Germline V gene sequence: CDR1 DFQATT, CDR2 SNEGSKA (reference sequence). In nucleotides, the CDR3 is TGCAGTGCTACCCCCGCCCCCTACGAGCAGTACTTC. Its translation is CSATPAPYEQYF.

This sequence joins TRBV15 and TRBJ2-3; D is unclear. CDR3 size: 12 residues. V lost 0 bases, J lost 5 bases, and 3 bases lay in between. Germline CDR1 is LNHNV and CDR2 is YYDKDF (reference sequence). The CDR3 reads CATSRDGDTQYF. The CDR3 DNA sequence: TGTGCCACCAGCAGAGATGGAGATACGCAGTATTTT. Complete variable domain (other parts from reference TRBV15 and TRBJ2-3): DAMVIQNPRYQVTQFGKPVTLSCSQTLNHNVMYWYQQKSSQAPKLLFHYYDKDFNNEADTPDNFQSRRPNTSFCFLDIRSPGLGDTAMYLCATSRDGDTQYFGPGTRLTVL.

This clonotype was counted ten times or more. The chain employs TRBV30 and TRBJ2-1, with D possibly matching TRBD2 (7 bases). There are 17 residues in the CDR3. Trimming took 4 bases from V and 5 from J, leaving 24 bases between them. Germline loops: CDR1 GTSNPN, CDR2 SVGIG (reference sequence). The CDR3 is CAWNGGQAGVGHNEQFF. The CDR3 region has the DNA TGTGCCTGGAACGGGGGGCAAGCTGGGGTGGGACACAATGAGCAGTTCTTC.

V and J are TRBV19 and TRBJ1-4; a weak D match, TRBD1 (6 bases). Germline V gives CDR1 LNHDA, CDR2 SQIVND (reference sequence). This CDR3 region has 14 residues. V was cut by 5 bases and J by 7 bases, with 14 bases left in between. The DNA of the CDR3 is TGTGCCAGTAGTTCTCCAGGGGAGAGTGAAAAACTGTTTTTT. The encoded protein is CASSSPGESEKLFF.

This clonotype was detected only a few times. This chain links TRBV29-1 with TRBJ2-7, with a possible D match to TRBD1 (8 bases). The V gene's germline CDR1 is SQVTM and CDR2 ANQGSEA. The CDR3 is 14 residues long. Deletions cut 6 bases from V and 2 bases from J, with 17 bases between. The CDR3 here is CSVAGQVAPYEQYF. CDR3 DNA sequence: TGCAGCGTAGCGGGACAGGTGGCCCCCTACGAGCAGTACTTC.

This clonotype has more than one count but fewer than ten. The rearrangement uses TRBV27 and TRBJ2-7, with 8 bases matching TRBD2. V was pared by 2 bases and J by 2 bases, with 5 bases of the junction left unmatched. Germline V gives CDR1 MNHEY, CDR2 SMNVEV (reference sequence). CDR3 size: 15 residues. CDR3 coding DNA: TGTGCCAGCAGTTTAGTGGCGGGAGGACCCTACGAGCAGTACTTC. Residues: CASSLVAGGPYEQYF.

This clonotype was seen more than once but under ten times. This chain uses TRBV29-1 with TRBJ2-1; weak D call: TRBD2 (5 bases). Germline V gene lookup returns CDR1 SQVTM and CDR2 ANQGSEA. This CDR3 is 14 amino acids long. V was pared by 5 bases and J by 7 bases, with 18 bases between. In DNA form, the CDR3 reads TGCAGCGTTTTCCTAGCTTCTTTGGAAAATGAGCAGTTCTTC. Encoded protein: CSVFLASLENEQFF.

The J gene is TRBJ2-7, the V gene TRBV29-1; 9 bases map to TRBD2. This CDR3 is built from 13 residues. Germline trimming cut 6 bases from V and 3 bases from J; bases unmatched to any gene: 6. Germline lookup yields CDR1 SQVTM and CDR2 ANQGSEA. The CDR3 is CSVSSGDLYEQYF. The CDR3, as DNA: TGCAGCGTATCTAGCGGGGACCTCTACGAGCAGTACTTC.

This clonotype was counted ten times or more. The chain carries TRBV2 and TRBJ2-1; no clear D. Trimming left V 6 bases short and J 7 bases short, with 16 bases between. CDR1 and CDR2 (germline): SNHLY, FYNNEI. CDR3 length: 14 amino acids. The CDR3 bases are TGTGCCAGCAGGAGGCCGCCCCTGGAGAATGAGCAGTTCTTC. It yields the protein CASRRPPLENEQFF.

V gene TRBV7-8 combines with J gene TRBJ2-5; D is unresolved. The germline V gene encodes CDR1 SGHVS and CDR2 FQNEAQ. The CDR3 totals 14 residues. V was cut by 1 base and J by 0 bases, with 6 bases left in between. The CDR3 is CASSLVFNQETQYF. Here the CDR3 DNA reads TGTGCCAGCAGCTTAGTGTTCAACCAAGAGACCCAGTACTTC.

This clonotype came up many times. The chain links TRBV12-3 or TRBV12-4 to TRBJ2-1, with 8 bases aligning to TRBD1. The CDR3 spans 16 residues. V dropped 0 bases and J dropped 7; count of bases not matched to a gene: 8. CDR3 amino acids: CASSLARQGARNEQFF. DNA of the CDR3: TGTGCCAGCAGTTTAGCGCGGCAGGGGGCACGGAATGAGCAGTTCTTC.

The sample holds many counts of this clonotype. The CDR3 region has the DNA TGTGCCAGCAGCTTACAGGGTTGGGAGCAGTACTTC. The encoded protein is CASSLQGWEQYF. The genes are TRBV7-2 and TRBJ2-7; the D gene is possibly TRBD1 (5 bases). The CDR3 spans 12 residues. Germline loops: CDR1 SGHTA, CDR2 FQGNSA. Trimming took off 2 bases at V and 7 bases at J, with 9 bases between the two ends.

This clonotype was seen more than once but under ten times. The V call is TRBV15, the J call TRBJ2-3; a weak D match, TRBD1 (5 bases). The CDR3 has 16 residues. Trimming stripped 4 bases from V and 3 bases from J, with 17 bases between. Germline V gene lookup returns CDR1 LNHNV and CDR2 YYDKDF (reference sequence). The CDR3 sequence: CATSTPRASWTDTQYF. The CDR3 region has the DNA TGTGCCACCAGCACCCCCAGGGCATCATGGACAGATACGCAGTATTTT.

Ten or more counts support this clonotype. The chain joins TRBV29-1 to TRBJ2-3, with 7 bases fitting TRBD1. Germline assignment: CDR1 SQVTM and CDR2 ANQGSEA. The V segment lost 6 bases and the J segment 0 bases; nucleotides outside the gene matches: 3. This CDR3 region has 13 residues. CDR3 DNA: TGCAGCGTATCGACAGGGAGCACAGATACGCAGTATTTT. Amino acid sequence: CSVSTGSTDTQYF.